Below, 30 T cell receptor beta chains from the same sample are listed, as sequenced in a study of cytomegalovirus exposure and HLA in healthy donors. The PCR was carried out with 60 Vbeta primers and 13 Jbeta primers. Sequencing was performed with immunoSEQ multiplex PCR; in TCRdb, only in-frame clones are kept and a portion is missing. The table has under 200,000 clones, around 84% seen once; the top ten hold more than 1.5%. The sequencing input was PBMCs. These receptors all stem from a man aged 18 to 29 in good health and CMV-seronegative.

The chain links TRBV5-1 to TRBJ1-2; D is ambiguous. The V end was cut by 0 bases, the J end by 0 bases, with 6 bases between. Germline CDR1 reads SGHRS; CDR2 reads YFSETQ. This CDR3 contains 14 residues. The CDR3 reads CASSLDLANYGYTF. For the CDR3, the DNA is TGCGCCAGCAGCTTGGATCTAGCTAACTATGGCTACACCTTC. The whole variable domain, filled in from reference TRBV5-1 and TRBJ1-2, reads KAGVTQTPRYLIKTRGQQVTLSCSPISGHRSVSWYQQTPGQGLQFLFEYFSETQRNKGNFPGRFSGRQFSNSRSEMNVSTLELGDSALYLCASSLDLANYGYTFGSGTRLTVV.

The chain joins TRBV9 to TRBJ2-1, with D possibly matching TRBD2 (6 bases). The germline V and J ends were trimmed by 4 bases and 9 bases, with 20 bases remaining between them. Germline V gene lookup returns CDR1 SGDLS and CDR2 YYNGEE. The CDR3 runs to 15 residues. CDR3 sequence: CASSSRDFGRGEQFF. The CDR3 nucleotides are TGTGCCAGCAGCTCCCGGGACTTCGGGCGGGGTGAGCAGTTCTTC. Full variable domain (remainder filled in from reference TRBV9 and TRBJ2-1): DSGVTQTPKHLITATGQRVTLRCSPRSGDLSVYWYQQSLDQGLQFLIQYYNGEERAKGNILERFSAQQFPDLHSELNLSSLELGDSALYFCASSSRDFGRGEQFFGPGTRLTVL.

The CDR3 region is CASSFQGGNEQFF. Written as DNA, the CDR3 is TGCGCCAGCAGCTTTCAGGGAGGTAATGAGCAGTTCTTC. The chain employs TRBV5-1 and TRBJ2-1; a possible D gene is TRBD2 (6 bases). There are 13 residues in the CDR3. The germline V gene encodes CDR1 SGHRS and CDR2 YFSETQ. Trimming took 2 bases from V and 7 from J, leaving 10 bases between them. The variable domain in full, completed from reference TRBV5-1 and TRBJ2-1, reads KAGVTQTPRYLIKTRGQQVTLSCSPISGHRSVSWYQQTPGQGLQFLFEYFSETQRNKGNFPGRFSGRQFSNSRSEMNVSTLELGDSALYLCASSFQGGNEQFFGPGTRLTVL.

This chain connects TRBV9 to TRBJ1-1, with 7 bases identical to TRBD1. Germline assignment: CDR1 SGDLS and CDR2 YYNGEE. The CDR3 sequence is 13 residues long. The V gene end was trimmed by 4 bases and the J gene end by 3 bases; junction bases not matched to a gene: 3. CDR3: CASSSGTDTEAFF. In DNA, the CDR3 is TGTGCCAGCAGCTCCGGGACAGACACTGAAGCTTTCTTT.

Written as DNA, the CDR3 is TGTGCCAGCAGCAAAACGACAGGAGACTATAATTCACCCCTCCACTTT. Amino acid sequence: CASSKTTGDYNSPLHF. The V call is TRBV9, the J call TRBJ1-6, with a weak D call TRBD1 (6 bases). The germline gives CDR1 SGDLS, CDR2 YYNGEE. The ends were cut back, 4 bases at V and 3 bases at J, with 14 bases in the middle. The CDR3 has 16 amino acids.

The chain recombines TRBV10-3 with TRBJ1-1; weak D call: TRBD1 (6 bases). Per germline, CDR1 ENHRY and CDR2 SYGVKD. Trimming took off 2 bases at V and 8 bases at J, with 15 bases between the two ends. This CDR3 is 14 amino acids long. This chain's CDR3 is CAISEPQRQEEAFF. The CDR3 nucleotides are TGTGCCATCAGTGAGCCGCAAAGACAGGAAGAAGCTTTCTTT.

This clone is classed as medium-sized (0.01 to 0.1%). The V call is TRBV6-4, the J call TRBJ2-3, with D possibly being TRBD1 (6 bases). V was trimmed by 2 bases and J by 4 bases, leaving 10 bases between them. The CDR3 is 14 amino acids. CDR1 is MRHNA and CDR2 is SNTAGT in the germline V gene. The CDR3, as DNA: TGTGCCAGCAGTGACAGCAGGGGTGCAGATACGCAGTATTTT. This sequence encodes CASSDSRGADTQYF.

CDR3 protein: CASSPSQDTQYF. DNA of the CDR3: TGTGCCAGCTCACCGTCACAAGATACGCAGTATTTT. This sequence joins TRBV18 and TRBJ2-3; D unresolved. The CDR3 is 12 residues long. Trimming shortened V by 3 bases and J by 5 bases, and 6 bases separated the two germline ends. Per germline, CDR1 KGHSH and CDR2 LQKENI.

V and J are TRBV13 and TRBJ2-2, with 12 bases lining up with TRBD2. Trimming cost V 3 bases and J 5 bases; bases outside gene matches: 7. Germline V gene sequence: CDR1 PRHDT, CDR2 FYEKMQ (reference sequence). The CDR3 covers 17 residues. DNA of the CDR3: TGTGCCAGCAGCTTGTTCCTAGCGGGAGGGCCTACCGGGGAGCTGTTTTTT. It codes for CASSLFLAGGPTGELFF.

The CDR3 DNA reads as TGTGCCAGCAGTTTATGGGGCAGCAGCTCCTACGAGCAGTACTTC. Amino acid sequence: CASSLWGSSSYEQYF. The chain employs TRBV28 and TRBJ2-7; D not resolved. The CDR3 is made up of 15 amino acids. V lost 0 bases and J 0 bases, leaving 9 bases between the germline ends. From germline, CDR1 is MDHEN and CDR2 SYDVKM.

This sequence joins TRBV29-1 and TRBJ1-2; 8 positions match TRBD1. The ends lost 2 bases at V and 2 bases at J; junction bases unmatched: 4. The CDR3 is 14 amino acids. Looked up from germline, CDR1 is SQVTM and CDR2 is ANQGSEA. CDR3 region: CSVENGQGNYGYTF. Written as DNA, the CDR3 is TGCAGCGTTGAAAATGGACAGGGAAACTATGGCTACACCTTC. The variable domain in full, with the rest retrieved from reference TRBV29-1 and TRBJ1-2, is SAVISQKPSRDICQRGTSLTIQCQVDSQVTMMFWYRQQPGQSLTLIATANQGSEATYESGFVIDKFPISRPNLTFSTLTVSNMSPEDSSIYLCSVENGQGNYGYTFGSGTRLTVV.

The chain has TRBV6-5 and TRBJ2-1, with a tentative D call TRBD1 (5 bases). CDR1 is MNHEY and CDR2 is SVGAGI in the germline V gene. The V gene lost 6 bases and the J gene lost 2 bases, with 8 bases spanning the gap. This CDR3 comprises 13 residues. CDR3 sequence: CASSRDPYNEQFF. The DNA for the CDR3 is TGTGCCAGCAGCAGGGATCCCTACAATGAGCAGTTCTTC.

This chain links TRBV11-1 with TRBJ2-3; D may be TRBD1 (5 bases). CDR1 is SGHAT, CDR2 FQDESV, per germline (reference sequence). V lost 6 bases to trimming and J lost 6 bases, with 10 bases between them. The CDR3 totals 12 residues. CDR3 protein: CASSPKGDTQYF. CDR3 DNA sequence: TGTGCCAGCAGTCCAAAGGGGGATACGCAGTATTTT.

The J gene is TRBJ2-5, the V gene TRBV5-4; D is perhaps TRBD2 (6 bases). The germline V gene encodes CDR1 SGHNT and CDR2 YYREEE (reference sequence). V lost 1 base and J 6 bases, leaving 16 bases between the germline ends. This CDR3 spans 15 amino acids. The CDR3 nucleotides read TGTGCCAGCAGCTTGAGGGGAGGTGGGGCTCAGACCCAGTACTTC. Encoded protein: CASSLRGGGAQTQYF.

The chain couples TRBV9 to TRBJ2-1; D may be TRBD2 (5 bases). V lost 4 bases to trimming and J lost 6 bases, with 20 bases between them. The CDR3 totals 16 residues. CDR1 is SGDLS and CDR2 is YYNGEE in the germline V gene. CDR3 sequence: CASSPVEGGVLNEQFF. The DNA for the CDR3 is TGTGCCAGCAGCCCAGTGGAAGGAGGAGTTCTCAATGAGCAGTTCTTC.

This clone has just one count. The chain uses TRBV11-1 and TRBJ2-5; D remains ambiguous. The germline gives CDR1 SGHAT, CDR2 FQDESV (reference sequence). This CDR3 is 11 amino acids long. Deletions cut 6 bases from V and 5 bases from J, with 7 bases between. CDR3 region: CASRSEETQYF. The DNA for the CDR3 is TGTGCCAGCAGATCTGAGGAGACCCAGTACTTC.

The chain recombines TRBV4-1 with TRBJ2-7, with 9 bases fitting TRBD2. The V and J ends lost 4 bases and 4 bases, in that order; junction bases with no gene match: 8. The CDR3 spans 15 residues. Germline V lookup: CDR1 MGHRA, CDR2 YSYEKL. DNA of the CDR3: TGCGCCAGCAGCCCCGGTCCTAGCGGGGCTTACGAGCAGTACTTC. This sequence encodes CASSPGPSGAYEQYF.

The chain combines TRBV2 with TRBJ1-2; 8 bases are a match to TRBD1. Per the germline V gene, CDR1 is SNHLY and CDR2 is FYNNEI. Trimming cost V 7 bases and J 3 bases; bases outside gene matches: 4. This CDR3 comprises 13 residues. CDR3 nucleotide sequence: TGTGCCAGCACAAGGGGACAGGACTATGGCTACACCTTC. Protein sequence: CASTRGQDYGYTF.

The chain couples TRBV5-1 to TRBJ2-1; 10 bases align to TRBD2. V lost 4 bases to trimming and J lost 3 bases; unmatched junction nucleotides: 7. Germline V gene data show CDR1 as SGHRS and CDR2 as YFSETQ. The CDR3 is 16 residues long. DNA for the CDR3: TGCGCCAGCAGCGTATTAGCGGGGGGTGGCTACAATGAGCAGTTCTTC. It specifies CASSVLAGGGYNEQFF.

The rearrangement uses TRBV9 and TRBJ1-4, with 11 bases aligning to TRBD1. J was trimmed by 8 bases and V by 2 bases; bases with no gene match: 5. The CDR3 loop spans 15 amino acids. Germline-derived CDR1 and CDR2 are SGDLS and YYNGEE. The CDR3 bases are TGTGCCAGCAGCGTGATGGGACAGGGGGGGGAAAAACTGTTTTTT. Amino acids: CASSVMGQGGEKLFF. The entire variable domain, with the rest obtained from reference TRBV9 and TRBJ1-4, is as follows: DSGVTQTPKHLITATGQRVTLRCSPRSGDLSVYWYQQSLDQGLQFLIQYYNGEERAKGNILERFSAQQFPDLHSELNLSSLELGDSALYFCASSVMGQGGEKLFFGSGTQLSVL.

This clone was seen only once. This CDR3 is also generated by other DNA sequences in the sample. This rearrangement joins TRBV28 to TRBJ2-7; D gene ambiguous. Trimming took 5 bases from V and 3 from J, leaving 5 bases between them. Germline CDR1 MDHEN, CDR2 SYDVKM. The CDR3 is 11 amino acids. The CDR3 DNA follows: TGTGCCAGCAGTCGGAGCTACGAGCAGTACTTC. It yields the protein CASSRSYEQYF.

The gene calls are TRBV28 and TRBJ2-5; 7 nucleotides match TRBD1. Gene TRBJ2-7 matches the end of the DNA better, so the J call may be wrong. Germline V gene data show CDR1 as MDHEN and CDR2 as SYDVKM. The CDR3 is 15 residues long. The CDR3 DNA reads as TGTGCCAGCAGTCCCCAGGGACAGCCGAGCTACGAGCAGTACTTC. Its protein product is CASSPQGQPSYEQYF.

This rearrangement joins TRBV19 to TRBJ1-1; tentative D call: TRBD1 (6 bases). V dropped 8 bases and J dropped 5 bases, with 18 bases sitting between them. Germline assignment: CDR1 LNHDA and CDR2 SQIVND (reference sequence). The length of the CDR3 is 14 residues. The CDR3 nucleotides read TGTGCCAGTGGGCGGGGGGCAGGGGTTACTGAAGCTTTCTTT. Translating it yields CASGRGAGVTEAFF.

The rearrangement joins TRBV10-3 to TRBJ2-5; 9 nucleotides line up with TRBD1. Gene TRBJ2-7 matches the end of the DNA better, so the J call may be wrong. The CDR3 is 14 residues long. Germline-derived CDR1 and CDR2 are ENHRY and SYGVKD. The CDR3 protein is CAIGGQGYSYEQYF. CDR3 sequence (DNA): TGTGCCATCGGGGGACAGGGCTACTCCTACGAGCAGTACTTC.

The chain is built from TRBV27 and TRBJ1-6; unclear D gene. Trimming removed 8 bases from V and 1 base from J, with 18 bases in between. The germline V gene has CDR1 MNHEY and CDR2 SMNVEV (reference sequence). The CDR3 contains 17 residues. The CDR3 sequence: CASAPGEGGSYNSPLHF. CDR3 nucleotides: TGTGCCAGCGCCCCTGGGGAGGGTGGTTCCTATAATTCACCCCTCCACTTT.

This clone came up once. J is TRBJ2-1 and V is TRBV10-3; D is possibly TRBD1 (7 bases). Germline V gives CDR1 ENHRY, CDR2 SYGVKD. The V gene lost 0 bases and the J gene lost 9 bases, with 18 bases spanning the gap. This CDR3 region has 16 residues. Here the CDR3 DNA reads TGTGCCATCAGTGAGTCGGGGTGGAGGGGGCGCATTGAGCAGTTCTTC. Translating it yields CAISESGWRGRIEQFF.

This clone has more than one count but fewer than ten. This chain links TRBV5-1 with TRBJ2-7; perhaps TRBD2 as D (6 bases). This CDR3 spans 15 amino acids. Trimming shortened V by 4 bases and J by 1 base, and 15 bases separated the two germline ends. Germline-derived CDR1 and CDR2 are SGHRS and YFSETQ. The CDR3 protein is CASSPQREVSYEQYF. Written as DNA, the CDR3 is TGCGCCAGCAGCCCCCAGAGGGAGGTATCCTACGAGCAGTACTTC.

The rearrangement joins TRBV4-1 to TRBJ2-7; TRBD1 matches 8 bases. The CDR3 runs to 13 residues. Per germline, CDR1 MGHRA and CDR2 YSYEKL. Losses at the gene ends were 4 bases for V and 7 bases for J; bases not matched to a gene: 6. The CDR3 DNA follows: TGCGCCAGCAGCCCGGACAGGGTCCGTGAGCAGTACTTC. Its translation: CASSPDRVREQYF.

This chain uses TRBV5-1 with TRBJ2-6; D is unresolved. The CDR3 loop spans 15 amino acids. Germline V gives CDR1 SGHRS, CDR2 YFSETQ. Trimming stripped 0 bases from V and 2 bases from J, with 6 bases between. The CDR3 sequence is CASSLGQAGANVLTF. The CDR3 nucleotides read TGCGCCAGCAGCTTGGGGCAAGCTGGGGCCAACGTCCTGACTTTC.

This rearrangement joins TRBV27 to TRBJ2-3; D gene unclear. This CDR3 is built from 12 residues. CDR1 MNHEY and CDR2 SMNVEV come from the germline V gene (reference sequence). V lost 5 bases to trimming and J lost 4 bases, with 7 bases between them. This chain's CDR3 is CASSPLPDTQYF. The CDR3 nucleotides read TGTGCCAGCAGTCCCCTCCCAGATACGCAGTATTTT.